This T cell receptor (beta chain) was sequenced during a study of post-analysis software for immune sequencing data. Whole-study findings and limits: Higher frequency in patients than in controls was seen for about five TRBV segments, with TRBV5-6, TRBV5-1 and TRBV20-1 among them.

A few counts support this clonotype. Its antigen remains unknown. The TCR beta cDNA libraries carried unique molecular identifiers. Approximately 500,000 cDNA molecules were recovered from an input of about 0.9 to 10 million T cells. TCRdb re-called the PCR reads through MiXCR, storing one row per CDR3 protein. Counted here are some 690,000 distinct CDR3 sequences, roughly 30% occurring once; the ten biggest clones make up 0.5% to 0.6%. Deletions cut 1 base from V and 3 bases from J, with 12 bases between. The germline CDR1 and CDR2 sequences are SGHKS and YYEKEE (reference sequence). The CDR3 runs 15 residues.

Sequencing used blood. V usage is TRBV5-5 and J usage is TRBJ2-3, with a tentative D call TRBD2 (6 bases). This TCR derives from a girl aged 5 to 17 with multiple sclerosis. CDR3 bases: TGTGCCAGCAGCTTGATCGGGACTTATACAGATACGCAGTATTTT. Protein: CASSLIGTYTDTQYF.